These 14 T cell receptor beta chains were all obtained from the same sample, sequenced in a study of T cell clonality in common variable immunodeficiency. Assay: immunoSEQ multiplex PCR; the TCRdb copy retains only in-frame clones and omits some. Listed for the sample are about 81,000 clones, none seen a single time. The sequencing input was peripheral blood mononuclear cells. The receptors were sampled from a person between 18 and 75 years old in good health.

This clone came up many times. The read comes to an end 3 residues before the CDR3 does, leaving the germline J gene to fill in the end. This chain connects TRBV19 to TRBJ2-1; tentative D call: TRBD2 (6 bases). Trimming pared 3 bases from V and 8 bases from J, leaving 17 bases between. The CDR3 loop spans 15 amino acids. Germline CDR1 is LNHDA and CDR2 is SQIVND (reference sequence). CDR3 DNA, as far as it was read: TGTGCCAGTAGTATCTCGGGCGGGATGCCTCATGAG. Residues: CASSISGGMPHE. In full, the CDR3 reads CASSISGGMPHEQFF.

Incomplete CDR3 DNA: TGTGCCAGCAGCTCTAGCGGGAGGGCCGTATACGAG. This gives the protein CASSSSGRAVYE. Given in full, the CDR3 is CASSSSGRAVYEQYF. The chain combines TRBV7-8 with TRBJ2-7; 12 bases agree with TRBD2. The CDR3 end falls 3 residues outside the read, so it is completed with the germline J gene. J was trimmed by 4 bases and V by 4 bases; bases with no gene match: 5. Germline V gene lookup returns CDR1 SGHVS and CDR2 FQNEAQ. The CDR3 length is 15 residues.

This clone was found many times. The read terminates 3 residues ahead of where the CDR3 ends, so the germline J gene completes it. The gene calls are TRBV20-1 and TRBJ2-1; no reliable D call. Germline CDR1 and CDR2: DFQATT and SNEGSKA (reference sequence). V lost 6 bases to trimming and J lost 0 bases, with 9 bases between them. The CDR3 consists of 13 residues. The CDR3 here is CSAQTGSYNEQFF. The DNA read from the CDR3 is TGCAGTGCCCAAACCGGCTCCTACAATGAG.

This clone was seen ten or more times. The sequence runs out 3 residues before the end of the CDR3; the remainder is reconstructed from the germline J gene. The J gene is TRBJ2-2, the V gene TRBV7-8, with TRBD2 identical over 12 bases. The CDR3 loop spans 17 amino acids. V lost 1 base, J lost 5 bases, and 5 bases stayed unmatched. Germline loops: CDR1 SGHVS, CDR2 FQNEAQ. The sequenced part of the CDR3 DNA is TGTGCCAGCAGCTTAGTATTAGGACTAGCGGGAACCGGGGAG. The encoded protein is CASSLVLGLAGTGE. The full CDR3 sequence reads CASSLVLGLAGTGELFF.

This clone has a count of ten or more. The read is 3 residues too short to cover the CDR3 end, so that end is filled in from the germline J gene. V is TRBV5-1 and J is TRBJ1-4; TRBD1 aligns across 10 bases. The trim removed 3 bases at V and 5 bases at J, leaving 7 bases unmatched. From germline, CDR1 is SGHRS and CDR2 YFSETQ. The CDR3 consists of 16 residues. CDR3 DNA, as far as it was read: TGCGCCAGCAGCTCGCAACCGGGACAGGGGAATGAAAAA. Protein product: CASSSQPGQGNEK. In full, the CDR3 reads CASSSQPGQGNEKLFF.

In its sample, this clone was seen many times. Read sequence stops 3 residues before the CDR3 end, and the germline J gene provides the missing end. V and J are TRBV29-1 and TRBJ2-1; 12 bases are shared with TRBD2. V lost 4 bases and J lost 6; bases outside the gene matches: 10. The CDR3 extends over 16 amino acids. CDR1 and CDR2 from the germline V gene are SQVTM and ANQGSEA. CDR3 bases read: TGCAGCGTTGCGCTCCCTAGCGGGAGGGCCAGCAATGAG. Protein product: CSVALPSGRASNE. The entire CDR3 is CSVALPSGRASNEQFF.

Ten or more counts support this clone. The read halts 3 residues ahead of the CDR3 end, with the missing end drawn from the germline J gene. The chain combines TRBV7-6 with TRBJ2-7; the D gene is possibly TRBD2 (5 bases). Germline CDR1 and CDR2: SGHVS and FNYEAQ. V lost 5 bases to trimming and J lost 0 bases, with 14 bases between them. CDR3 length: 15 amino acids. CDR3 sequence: CASSPRAGSSYEQYF. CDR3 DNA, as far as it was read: TGTGCCAGCAGCCCCCGCGCGGGTAGCTCCTACGAG.

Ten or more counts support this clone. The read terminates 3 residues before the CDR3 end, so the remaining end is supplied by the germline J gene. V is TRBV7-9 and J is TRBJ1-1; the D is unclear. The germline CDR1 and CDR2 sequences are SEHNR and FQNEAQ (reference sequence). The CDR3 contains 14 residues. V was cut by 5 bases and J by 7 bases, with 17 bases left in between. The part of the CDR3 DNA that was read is TGTGCCAGCAGCCCCGAGGGCAGGTTTGGTGAA. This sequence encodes CASSPEGRFGE. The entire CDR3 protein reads CASSPEGRFGEAFF.

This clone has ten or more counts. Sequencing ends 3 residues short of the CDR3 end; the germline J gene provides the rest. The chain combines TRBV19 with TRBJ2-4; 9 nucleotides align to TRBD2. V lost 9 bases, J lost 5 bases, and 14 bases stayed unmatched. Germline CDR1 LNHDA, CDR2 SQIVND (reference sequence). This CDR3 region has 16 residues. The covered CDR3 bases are TGTGCCAGGGGGCTAGCGGGACGGCCGGGGGAAAACATT. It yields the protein CARGLAGRPGENI. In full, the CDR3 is CARGLAGRPGENIQYF.

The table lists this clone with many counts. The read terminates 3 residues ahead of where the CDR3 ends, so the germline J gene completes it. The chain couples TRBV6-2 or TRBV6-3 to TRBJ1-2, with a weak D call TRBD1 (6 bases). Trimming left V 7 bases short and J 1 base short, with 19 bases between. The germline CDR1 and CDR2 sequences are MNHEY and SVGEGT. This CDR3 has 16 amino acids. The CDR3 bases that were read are TGTGCCAGCAAGAATCTGGACGGACAGCTTAACTATGGC. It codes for CASKNLDGQLNYG. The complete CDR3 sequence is CASKNLDGQLNYGYTF.

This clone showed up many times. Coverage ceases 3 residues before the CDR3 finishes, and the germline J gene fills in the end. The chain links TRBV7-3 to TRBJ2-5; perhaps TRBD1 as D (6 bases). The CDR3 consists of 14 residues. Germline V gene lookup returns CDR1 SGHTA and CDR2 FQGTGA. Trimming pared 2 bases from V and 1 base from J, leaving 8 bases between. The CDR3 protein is CASSLQGIQETQYF. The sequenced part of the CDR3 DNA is TGTGCCAGCAGCTTACAGGGGATCCAAGAGACC.

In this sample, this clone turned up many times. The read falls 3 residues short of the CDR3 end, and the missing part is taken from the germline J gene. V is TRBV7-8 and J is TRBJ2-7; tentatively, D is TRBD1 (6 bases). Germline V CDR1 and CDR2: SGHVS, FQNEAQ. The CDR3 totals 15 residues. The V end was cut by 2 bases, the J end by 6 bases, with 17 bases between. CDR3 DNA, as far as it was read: TGTGCCAGCAGCTTACTGGGGACAAGTAGCAGCGAG. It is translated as CASSLLGTSSSE. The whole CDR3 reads CASSLLGTSSSEQYF.

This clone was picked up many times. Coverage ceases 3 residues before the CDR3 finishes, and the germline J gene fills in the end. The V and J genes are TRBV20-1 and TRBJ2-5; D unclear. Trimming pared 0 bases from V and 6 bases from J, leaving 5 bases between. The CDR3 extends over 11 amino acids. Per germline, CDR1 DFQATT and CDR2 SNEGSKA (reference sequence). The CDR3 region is CSARELQTQYF. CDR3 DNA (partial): TGCAGTGCTAGAGAACTCCAGACC.

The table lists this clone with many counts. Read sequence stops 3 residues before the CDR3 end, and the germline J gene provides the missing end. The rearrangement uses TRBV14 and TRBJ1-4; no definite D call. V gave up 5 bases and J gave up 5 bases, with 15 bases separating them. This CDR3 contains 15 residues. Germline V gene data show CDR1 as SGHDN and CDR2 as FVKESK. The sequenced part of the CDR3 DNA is TGTGCCAGCAGCTACCTAGGCTTAAAGAATGAAAAA. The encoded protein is CASSYLGLKNEK. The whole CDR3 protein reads CASSYLGLKNEKLFF. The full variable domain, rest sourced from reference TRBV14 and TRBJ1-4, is EAGVTQFPSHSVIEKGQTVTLRCDPISGHDNLYWYRRVMGKEIKFLLHFVKESKQDESGMPNNRFLAERTGGTYSTLKVQPAELEDSGVYFCASSYLGLKNEKLFFGSGTQLSVL.